The 5 T cell receptor beta chains presented below share a single source sample, sequenced in a study of cytomegalovirus exposure and HLA in healthy donors. It was with 60 Vbeta and 13 Jbeta primers that the PCR ran. Produced via immunoSEQ multiplex PCR; TCRdb's table is partial and in-frame only. The repertoire has approximately 100,000 clones, 65% to 80% of them found once; the top ten carry 3.5% to 4%. The sequencing sample was made of PBMCs. Receptors originate from a woman in her forties or fifties in good health and CMV-seropositive.

The chain couples TRBV6-1 to TRBJ1-2; D is perhaps TRBD1 (6 bases). This CDR3 region has 14 residues. V gave up 0 bases and J gave up 7 bases, with 12 bases separating them. Germline lookup yields CDR1 MNHNS and CDR2 SASEGT. CDR3 sequence (DNA): TGTGCCAGCAGTGAAGCGCGGGGGGCTGGTGGCTACACCTTC. Translating gives CASSEARGAGGYTF.

The chain employs TRBV6-6 and TRBJ2-1; 9 nucleotides match TRBD1. V lost 5 bases to trimming and J lost 5 bases; unmatched junction nucleotides: 4. Germline lookup yields CDR1 MNHNY and CDR2 SVGAGI (reference sequence). The CDR3 length is 14 residues. CDR3 nucleotide sequence: TGTGCCAGCAGTCGGACAGGGGCCAACAATGAGCAGTTCTTC. Translated, it gives CASSRTGANNEQFF.

This chain joins TRBV4-2 and TRBJ2-5; TRBD2 aligns across 10 bases. The CDR3 runs to 22 residues. CDR1 is LGHNA and CDR2 is YNFKEQ in the germline V gene. J was trimmed by 2 bases and V by 1 base; bases with no gene match: 22. The CDR3 nucleotides are TGTGCCAGCAGCCAAGGTCAGCGGGGGGGCCGAATCGCCCAATCGACTCAAGAGACCCAGTACTTC. Translation gives CASSQGQRGGRIAQSTQETQYF.

The chain recombines TRBV4-1 with TRBJ1-3; TRBD1 matches 8 bases. With 5 bases clipped from V and 0 bases from J, the junction kept 9 bases outside the gene matches. The CDR3 is made up of 17 amino acids. Germline loops: CDR1 MGHRA, CDR2 YSYEKL. The CDR3 here is CASSERRDRLSGNTIYF. The DNA of the CDR3 is TGCGCCAGCAGCGAACGCCGGGACAGGCTCTCTGGAAACACCATATATTTT.

This clone was seen more than once but under ten times. The gene calls are TRBV4-1 and TRBJ1-6; weak D call: TRBD1 (5 bases). The CDR3 covers 16 residues. Germline V gives CDR1 MGHRA, CDR2 YSYEKL. V lost 1 base to trimming and J lost 0 bases, with 7 bases between them. DNA of the CDR3: TGCGCCAGCAGCCAAGTACAGGACTCCTATAATTCACCCCTCCACTTT. Translation: CASSQVQDSYNSPLHF.